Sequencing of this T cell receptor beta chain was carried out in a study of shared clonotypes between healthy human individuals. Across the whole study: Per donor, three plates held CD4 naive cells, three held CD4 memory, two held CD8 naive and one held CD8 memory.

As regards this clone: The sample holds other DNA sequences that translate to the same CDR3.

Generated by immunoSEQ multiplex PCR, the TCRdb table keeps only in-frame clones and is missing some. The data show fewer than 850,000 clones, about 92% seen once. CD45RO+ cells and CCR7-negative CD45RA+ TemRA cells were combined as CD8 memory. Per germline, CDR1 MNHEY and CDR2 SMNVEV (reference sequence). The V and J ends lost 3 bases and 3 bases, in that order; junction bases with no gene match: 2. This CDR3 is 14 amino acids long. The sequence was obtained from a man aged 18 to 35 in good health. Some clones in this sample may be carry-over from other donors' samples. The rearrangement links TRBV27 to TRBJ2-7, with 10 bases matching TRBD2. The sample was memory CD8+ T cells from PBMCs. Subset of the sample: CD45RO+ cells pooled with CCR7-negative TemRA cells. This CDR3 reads CASSFLAGDYEQYF. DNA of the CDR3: TGTGCCAGCAGTTTTCTAGCGGGGGACTACGAGCAGTACTTC.